Shown below are 8 T cell receptor beta chains from a single sample sequenced in a study of tumor and adjacent non-tumor tissue in lung cancer. This sample's RNA came from whole unsorted tissue. Distant lung tissue was collected more than 3 cm away from the tumor edge. Three rounds of nested PCR, following a modified ARM-PCR protocol, produced the TCRbeta library. MiXCR was run by TCRdb on the multiplex PCR reads, yielding one entry per CDR3 protein. The sample carries around 80,000 distinct CDR3 sequences, about four fifths recorded once. Sequenced input: distant non-tumor lung tissue. The receptors were gathered from a man in his sixties with non-small cell lung cancer.

Remarks on this clonotype: Germline is not matched at one junction end, which may reflect a read error. The rearrangement joins TRBV29-1 to TRBJ2-7; TRBD1 aligns across 10 bases. CDR3 length: 16 amino acids. From germline, CDR1 is SQVTM and CDR2 ANQGSEA. The DNA for the CDR3 is TGCAACGTTCAAACCAGGACAGGGGGTGAAGAAGACGAACAGTACTTC. Its translation is CNVQTRTGGEEDEQYF.

This clonotype was observed a single time. The J gene is TRBJ1-2, the V gene TRBV11-2; weak D call: TRBD1 (6 bases). This CDR3 spans 17 amino acids. Germline CDR1 SGHAT, CDR2 FQNNGV. Trimming took 5 bases from V and 2 from J, leaving 21 bases between them. CDR3 in amino acids: CASSPAVAQGFNYGYTF. The CDR3 DNA reads as TGTGCCAGCAGCCCCGCGGTGGCACAGGGCTTCAACTATGGCTACACCTTC.

This clonotype was seen once. A much bigger clone sits one base away, suggesting this may be a read error. V and J are TRBV12-3 or TRBV12-4 and TRBJ1-2, with D possibly TRBD1 on 5 matching bases. The CDR3 is made up of 15 amino acids. The CDR3: CASSLRGVGNYGYAF. The CDR3 DNA reads TGTGCCAGCAGCCTGCGGGGGGTTGGTAACTATGGCTACGCCTTC.

About this clonotype: Sequence at one end of the junction differs from germline and may be a read error. V is TRBV6-2 or TRBV6-3 and J is TRBJ1-1; D remains ambiguous. The CDR3 runs 14 residues. The V gene's germline CDR1 is MNHEY and CDR2 SVGEGT. CDR3 DNA sequence: TGTGCCGGCAGTTACCCCTACGGGAACACTGAGGCTTTATTT. Protein sequence: CAGSYPYGNTEALF.

Only one count was recorded for this clonotype. The germline gene is not matched at one end of the junction; a read error may be the cause. This chain connects TRBV4-3 to TRBJ2-7; 11 bases agree with TRBD1. Looked up from germline, CDR1 is LGHNA and CDR2 is YSLEER. The CDR3 contains 14 residues. CDR3 DNA sequence: TGCGCGAGCAGCCAACGGGACAGGGGGGACGACCAGTACTTC. It translates to CASSQRDRGDDQYF.

The chain is built from TRBV11-2 and TRBJ1-1; 8 nucleotides align to TRBD1. After removal of 3 bases from V and 5 bases from J, the junction contained 8 bases not matched to a gene. There are 15 residues in the CDR3. Germline values: CDR1 SGHAT, CDR2 FQNNGV. CDR3 sequence: CASSFRQGRETEAFF. CDR3 nucleotide sequence: TGTGCCAGCAGCTTTCGACAGGGGCGGGAAACTGAAGCTTTCTTT.

This clonotype appeared a single time. A clone one base away is much larger, so this may be a read error. This sequence joins TRBV12-3 or TRBV12-4 and TRBJ2-5; 7 bases agree with TRBD2. The CDR3 extends over 13 amino acids. This CDR3 is CASSTRGEEIQYF. The DNA for the CDR3 is TGTGCCAGCAGTACTCGGGGGGAAGAGATCCAGTACTTC.

This clonotype was seen only once. A single base separates this from a much larger clone, so it may be a read error. This rearrangement joins TRBV5-4 to TRBJ1-6; 11 positions match TRBD1. This CDR3 has 16 amino acids. CDR1 SGHNT and CDR2 YYREEE come from the germline V gene (reference sequence). CDR3 region: CASSKDRGRFNSPFHF. As DNA, the CDR3 is TGTGCCAGCAGCAAGGACAGGGGGCGATTTAATTCACCCTTCCACTTT.